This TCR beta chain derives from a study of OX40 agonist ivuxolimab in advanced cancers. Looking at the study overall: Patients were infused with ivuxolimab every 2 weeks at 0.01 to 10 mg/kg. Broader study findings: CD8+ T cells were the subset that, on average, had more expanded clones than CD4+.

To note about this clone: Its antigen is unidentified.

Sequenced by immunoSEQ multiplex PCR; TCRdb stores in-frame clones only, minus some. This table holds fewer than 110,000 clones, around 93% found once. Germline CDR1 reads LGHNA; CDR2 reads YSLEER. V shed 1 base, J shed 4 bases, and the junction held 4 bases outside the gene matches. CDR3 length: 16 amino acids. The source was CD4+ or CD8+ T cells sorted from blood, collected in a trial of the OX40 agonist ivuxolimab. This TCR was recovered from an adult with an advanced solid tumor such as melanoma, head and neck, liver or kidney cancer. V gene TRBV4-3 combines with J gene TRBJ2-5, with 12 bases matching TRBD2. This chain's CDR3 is CASSQALLAGGETQYF. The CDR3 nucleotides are TGCGCCAGCAGCCAAGCCCTACTAGCGGGAGGAGAGACCCAGTACTTC.